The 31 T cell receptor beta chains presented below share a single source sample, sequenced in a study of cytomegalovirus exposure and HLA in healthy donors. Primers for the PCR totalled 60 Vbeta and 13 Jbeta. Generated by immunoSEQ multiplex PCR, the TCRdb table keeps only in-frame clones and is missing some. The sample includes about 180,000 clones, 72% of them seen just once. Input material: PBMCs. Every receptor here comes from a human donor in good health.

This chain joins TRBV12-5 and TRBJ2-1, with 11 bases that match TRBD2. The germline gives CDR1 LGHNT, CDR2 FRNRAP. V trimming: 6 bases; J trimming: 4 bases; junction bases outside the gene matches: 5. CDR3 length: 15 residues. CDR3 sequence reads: CASGLSGGAYNEQFF. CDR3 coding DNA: TGTGCTAGTGGCCTTAGCGGGGGGGCTTACAATGAGCAGTTCTTC.

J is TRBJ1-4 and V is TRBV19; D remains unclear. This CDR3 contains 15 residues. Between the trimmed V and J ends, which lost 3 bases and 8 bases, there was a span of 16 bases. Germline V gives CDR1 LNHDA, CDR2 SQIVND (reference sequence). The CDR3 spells CASSIPAQVREKLFF. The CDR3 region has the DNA TGTGCCAGTAGTATTCCCGCCCAGGTTCGCGAAAAACTGTTTTTT.

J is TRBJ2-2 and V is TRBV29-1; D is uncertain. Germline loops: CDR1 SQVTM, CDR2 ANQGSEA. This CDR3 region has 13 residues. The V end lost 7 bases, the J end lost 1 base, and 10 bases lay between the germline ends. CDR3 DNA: TGCAGCGCGCTTCGACAGAACACCGGGGAGCTGTTTTTT. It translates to CSALRQNTGELFF.

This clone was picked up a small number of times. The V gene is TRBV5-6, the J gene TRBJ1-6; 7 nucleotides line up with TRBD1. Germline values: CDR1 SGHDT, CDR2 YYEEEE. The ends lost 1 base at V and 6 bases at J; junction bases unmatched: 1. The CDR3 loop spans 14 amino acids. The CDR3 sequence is CASSLTGVNSPLHF. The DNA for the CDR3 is TGTGCCAGCAGCTTGACAGGGGTTAATTCACCCCTCCACTTT.

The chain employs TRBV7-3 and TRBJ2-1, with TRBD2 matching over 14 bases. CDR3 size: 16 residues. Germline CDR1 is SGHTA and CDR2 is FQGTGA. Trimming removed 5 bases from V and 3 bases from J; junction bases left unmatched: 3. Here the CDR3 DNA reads TGTGCCAGCAGCGGGGGACTAGCGGGGGTCTACAATGAGCAGTTCTTC. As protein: CASSGGLAGVYNEQFF.

CDR3 in amino acids: CASSPTSGSNEQFF. DNA of the CDR3: TGTGCCAGCTCACCCACTAGCGGGTCTAATGAGCAGTTCTTC. The chain couples TRBV18 to TRBJ2-1; 9 positions match TRBD2. The CDR3 runs 14 residues. V was clipped by 3 bases and J by 7 bases; unmatched bases: 4. From germline, CDR1 is KGHSH and CDR2 LQKENI.

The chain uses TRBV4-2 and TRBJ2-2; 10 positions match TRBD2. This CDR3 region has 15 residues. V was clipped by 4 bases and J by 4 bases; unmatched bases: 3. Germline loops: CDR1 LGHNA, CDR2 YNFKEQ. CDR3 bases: TGTGCCAGCAGCCCAGCGGGGGGGCGCACCGGGGAGCTGTTTTTT. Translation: CASSPAGGRTGELFF.

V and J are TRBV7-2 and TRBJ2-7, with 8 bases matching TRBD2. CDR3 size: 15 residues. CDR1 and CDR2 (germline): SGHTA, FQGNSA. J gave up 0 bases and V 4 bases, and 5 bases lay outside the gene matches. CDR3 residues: CASSSYRGGSYEQYF. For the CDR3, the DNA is TGTGCCAGCAGCTCTTACCGGGGGGGCTCCTACGAGCAGTACTTC.

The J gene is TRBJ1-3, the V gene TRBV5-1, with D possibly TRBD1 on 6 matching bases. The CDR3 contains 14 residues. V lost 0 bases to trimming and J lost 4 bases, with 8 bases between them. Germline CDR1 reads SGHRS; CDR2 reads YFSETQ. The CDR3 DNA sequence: TGCGCCAGCAGCTTGGGGACAGAGGGAAACACCATATATTTT. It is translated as CASSLGTEGNTIYF.

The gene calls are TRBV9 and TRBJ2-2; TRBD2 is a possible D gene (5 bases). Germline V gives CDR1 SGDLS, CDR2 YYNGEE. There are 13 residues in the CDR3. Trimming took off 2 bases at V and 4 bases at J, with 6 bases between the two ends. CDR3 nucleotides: TGTGCCAGCAGCGTCGGAGGCACCGGGGAGCTGTTTTTT. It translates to CASSVGGTGELFF.

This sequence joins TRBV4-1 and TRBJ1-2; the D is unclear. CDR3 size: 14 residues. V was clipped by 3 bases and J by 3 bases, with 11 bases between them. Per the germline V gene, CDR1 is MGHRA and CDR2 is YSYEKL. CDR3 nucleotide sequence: TGCGCCAGCAGCCAGGGCTCCGTGGACTATGGCTACACCTTC. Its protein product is CASSQGSVDYGYTF.

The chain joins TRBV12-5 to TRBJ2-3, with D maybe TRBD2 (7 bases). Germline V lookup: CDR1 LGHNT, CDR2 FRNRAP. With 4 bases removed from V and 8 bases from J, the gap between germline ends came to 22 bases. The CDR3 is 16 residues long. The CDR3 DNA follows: TGTGCTAGTGGTTGGATCACAGGGAGGGTTTTCGGTACGCAGTATTTT. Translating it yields CASGWITGRVFGTQYF.

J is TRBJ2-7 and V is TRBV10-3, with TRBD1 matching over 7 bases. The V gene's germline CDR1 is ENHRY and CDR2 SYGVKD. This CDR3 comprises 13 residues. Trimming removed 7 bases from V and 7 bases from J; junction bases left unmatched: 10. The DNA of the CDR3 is TGTGCCATCACGGCAGGGGGAGTGTGGGAGCAGTACTTC. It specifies CAITAGGVWEQYF.

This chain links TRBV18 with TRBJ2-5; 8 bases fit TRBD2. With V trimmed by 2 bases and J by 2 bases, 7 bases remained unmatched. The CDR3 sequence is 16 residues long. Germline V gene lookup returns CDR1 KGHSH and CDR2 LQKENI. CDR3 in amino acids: CASSPEQRGTQETQYF. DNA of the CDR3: TGTGCCAGCTCACCAGAACAGCGGGGGACACAAGAGACCCAGTACTTC.

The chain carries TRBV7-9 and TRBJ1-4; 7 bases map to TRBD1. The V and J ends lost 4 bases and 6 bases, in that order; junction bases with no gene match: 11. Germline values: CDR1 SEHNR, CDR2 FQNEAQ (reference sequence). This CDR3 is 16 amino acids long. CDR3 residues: CASSSSTGRGDEKLFF. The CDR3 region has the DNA TGTGCCAGCAGCTCATCGACAGGGCGAGGGGATGAAAAACTGTTTTTT. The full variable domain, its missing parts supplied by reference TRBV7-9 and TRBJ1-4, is DTGVSQNPRHKITKRGQNVTFRCDPISEHNRLYWYRQTLGQGPEFLTYFQNEAQLEKSRLLSDRFSAERPKGSFSTLEIQRTEQGDSAMYLCASSSSTGRGDEKLFFGSGTQLSVL.

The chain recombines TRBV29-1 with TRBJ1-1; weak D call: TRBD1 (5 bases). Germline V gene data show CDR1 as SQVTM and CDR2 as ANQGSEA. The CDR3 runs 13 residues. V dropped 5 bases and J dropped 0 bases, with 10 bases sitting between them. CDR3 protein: CSVIRVMNTEAFF. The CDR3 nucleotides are TGCAGCGTTATCAGGGTTATGAACACTGAAGCTTTCTTT.

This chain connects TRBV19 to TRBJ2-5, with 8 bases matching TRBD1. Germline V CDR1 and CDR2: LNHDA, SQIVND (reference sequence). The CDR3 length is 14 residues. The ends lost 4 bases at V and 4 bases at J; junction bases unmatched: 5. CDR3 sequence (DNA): TGTGCCAGTAGTACCACAGGGGGTGCAGAGACCCAGTACTTC. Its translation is CASSTTGGAETQYF.

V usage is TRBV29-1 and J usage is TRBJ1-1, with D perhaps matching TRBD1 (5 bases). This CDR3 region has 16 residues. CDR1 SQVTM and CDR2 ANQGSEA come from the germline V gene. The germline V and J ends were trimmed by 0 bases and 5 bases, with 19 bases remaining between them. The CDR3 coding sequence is TGCAGCGTTGAAGATTCGGGGGGGGGAGGTGGGACTGAAGCTTTCTTT. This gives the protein CSVEDSGGGGGTEAFF.

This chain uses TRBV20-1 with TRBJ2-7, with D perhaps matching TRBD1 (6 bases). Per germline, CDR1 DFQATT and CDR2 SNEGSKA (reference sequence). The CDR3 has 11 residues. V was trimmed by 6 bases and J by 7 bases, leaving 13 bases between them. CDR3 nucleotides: TGCAGTGCAGCAAACAGGGCAGAGCAGTACTTC. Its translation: CSAANRAEQYF.

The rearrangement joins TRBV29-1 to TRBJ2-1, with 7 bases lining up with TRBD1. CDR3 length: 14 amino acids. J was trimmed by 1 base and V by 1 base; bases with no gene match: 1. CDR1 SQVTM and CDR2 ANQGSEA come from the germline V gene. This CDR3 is CSVEGRGSYNEQFF. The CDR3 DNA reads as TGCAGCGTTGAAGGCAGGGGGTCCTACAATGAGCAGTTCTTC.

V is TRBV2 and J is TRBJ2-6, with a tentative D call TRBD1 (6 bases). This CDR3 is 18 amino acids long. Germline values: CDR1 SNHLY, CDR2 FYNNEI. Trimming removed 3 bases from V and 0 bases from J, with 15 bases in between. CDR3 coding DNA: TGTGCCAGCAGTGAGGATGGGACAAACTACTCTGGGGCCAACGTCCTGACTTTC. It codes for CASSEDGTNYSGANVLTF.

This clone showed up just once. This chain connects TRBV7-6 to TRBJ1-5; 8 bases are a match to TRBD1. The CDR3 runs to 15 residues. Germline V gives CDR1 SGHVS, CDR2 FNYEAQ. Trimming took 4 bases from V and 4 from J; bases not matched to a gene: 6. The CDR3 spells CASSSGQGGNQPQHF. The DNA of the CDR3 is TGTGCCAGCAGCTCCGGACAGGGTGGGAATCAGCCCCAGCATTTT.

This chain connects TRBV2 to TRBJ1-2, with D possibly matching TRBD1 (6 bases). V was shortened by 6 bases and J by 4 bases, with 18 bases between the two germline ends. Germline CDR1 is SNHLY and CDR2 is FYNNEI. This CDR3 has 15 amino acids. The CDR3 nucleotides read TGTGCCAGCAGAACAACAGGGCCACCTATCTATGGCTACACCTTC. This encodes CASRTTGPPIYGYTF.

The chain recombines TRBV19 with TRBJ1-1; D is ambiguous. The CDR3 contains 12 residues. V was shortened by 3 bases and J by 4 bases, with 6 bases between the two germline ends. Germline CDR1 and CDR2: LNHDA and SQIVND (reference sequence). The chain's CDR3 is CASSMGSTEAFF. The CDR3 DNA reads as TGTGCCAGTAGTATGGGCAGCACTGAAGCTTTCTTT.

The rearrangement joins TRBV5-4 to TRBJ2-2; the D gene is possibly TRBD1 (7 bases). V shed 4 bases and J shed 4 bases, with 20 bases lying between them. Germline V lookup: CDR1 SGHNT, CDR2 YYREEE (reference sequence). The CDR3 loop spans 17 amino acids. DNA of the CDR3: TGTGCCAGCAGCCCGCCCCAGGGGCAGGGGGGCACCGGGGAGCTGTTTTTT. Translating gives CASSPPQGQGGTGELFF.

CDR3 protein: CASSSYRGLLYEQYF. CDR3 DNA sequence: TGTGCCAGCAGCTCCTACAGGGGGCTACTCTACGAGCAGTACTTC. This rearrangement joins TRBV7-9 to TRBJ2-7, with 9 bases matching TRBD1. V dropped 4 bases and J dropped 3; count of bases not matched to a gene: 7. Germline-derived CDR1 and CDR2 are SEHNR and FQNEAQ (reference sequence). The length of the CDR3 is 15 residues.

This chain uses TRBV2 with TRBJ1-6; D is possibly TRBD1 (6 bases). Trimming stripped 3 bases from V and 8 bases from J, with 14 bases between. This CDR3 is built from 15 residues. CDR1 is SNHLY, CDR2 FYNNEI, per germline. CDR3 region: CASSDSWTADSPLHF. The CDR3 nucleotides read TGTGCCAGCAGTGATAGTTGGACAGCCGATTCACCCCTCCACTTT.

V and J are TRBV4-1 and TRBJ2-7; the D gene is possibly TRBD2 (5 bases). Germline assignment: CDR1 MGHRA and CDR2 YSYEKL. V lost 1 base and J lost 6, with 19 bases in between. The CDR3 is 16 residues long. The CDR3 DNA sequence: TGCGCCAGCAGCCAAGTGTTGGTCCAGGACTTTGTCGAGCAGTACTTC. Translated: CASSQVLVQDFVEQYF.

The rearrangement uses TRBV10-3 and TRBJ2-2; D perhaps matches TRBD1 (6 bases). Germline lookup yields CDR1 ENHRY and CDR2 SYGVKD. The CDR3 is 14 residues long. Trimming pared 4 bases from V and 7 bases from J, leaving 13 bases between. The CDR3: CAISGAGVRGELFF. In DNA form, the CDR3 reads TGTGCCATCAGTGGGGCAGGGGTTCGCGGGGAGCTGTTTTTT.

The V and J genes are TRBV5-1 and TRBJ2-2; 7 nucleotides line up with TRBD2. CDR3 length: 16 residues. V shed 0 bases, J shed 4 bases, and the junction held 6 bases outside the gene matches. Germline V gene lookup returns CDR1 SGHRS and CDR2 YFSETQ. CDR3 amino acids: CASSLAASGATGELFF. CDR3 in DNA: TGCGCCAGCAGCTTGGCGGCTAGCGGAGCCACCGGGGAGCTGTTTTTT.

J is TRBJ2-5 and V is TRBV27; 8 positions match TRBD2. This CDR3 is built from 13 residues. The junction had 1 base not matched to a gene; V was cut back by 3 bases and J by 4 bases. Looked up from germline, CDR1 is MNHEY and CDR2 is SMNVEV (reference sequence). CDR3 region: CASSFGGGETQYF. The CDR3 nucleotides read TGTGCCAGCAGTTTCGGGGGGGGAGAGACCCAGTACTTC.